This T cell receptor (beta chain) was found in a study of Graves' ophthalmopathy and Graves' hyperthyroidism. RNA transcripts were the source from which TCR beta CDR3 regions were amplified. The library came from an HTBI-primed first-round RT-PCR and a second-round multiplex PCR. TCRdb redid the calling of the multiplex PCR reads with MiXCR, one entry per CDR3 protein. Found here are 350,000 to 450,000 distinct CDR3 sequences, approximately 21% of them singletons; the top ten hold approximately 3.2%. The sequence was obtained from a woman under 30 with stable Graves' hyperthyroidism. Sequenced material: peripheral blood.

The CDR3: CSATSGTDQPQHF. Written as DNA, the CDR3 is TGCAGTGCTACTTCGGGGACCGATCAGCCCCAGCATTTT. The rearrangement joins TRBV20-1 to TRBJ1-5, with a tentative D call TRBD1 (5 bases). CDR1 is DFQATT, CDR2 SNEGSKA, per germline (reference sequence). The CDR3 extends over 13 amino acids. Trimming removed 4 bases at V and 5 bases at J, with 12 bases between.